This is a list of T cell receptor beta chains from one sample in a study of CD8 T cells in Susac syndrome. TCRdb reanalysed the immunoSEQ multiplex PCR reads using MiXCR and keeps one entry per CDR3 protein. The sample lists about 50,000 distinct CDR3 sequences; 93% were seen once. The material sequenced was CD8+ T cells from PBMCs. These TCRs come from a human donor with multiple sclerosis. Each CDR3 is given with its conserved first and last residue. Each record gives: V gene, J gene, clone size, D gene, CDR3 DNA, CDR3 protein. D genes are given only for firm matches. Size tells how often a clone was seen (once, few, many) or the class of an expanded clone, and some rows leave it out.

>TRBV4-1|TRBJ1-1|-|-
TGCGCCAGCAGCCAAGCCCAGGGCATGAACACTGAAGCTTTCTTT
CASSQAQGMNTEAFF
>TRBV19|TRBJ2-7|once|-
TGTGCCAGTAGTATAGATTACGGTTCCTACGAGCAGTACTTC
CASSIDYGSYEQYF
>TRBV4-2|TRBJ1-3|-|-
TGTGCCAGCAGCCAAGATCCCGAATACTCTGGAAACACCATATATTTT
CASSQDPEYSGNTIYF
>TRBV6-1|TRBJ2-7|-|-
TGTGCCAGCAGTGAGACAGGCCGGAGCTCCTACGAGCAGTACTTC
CASSETGRSSYEQYF
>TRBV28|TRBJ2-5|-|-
TGTGCCAGCAGTTCGGCCGGAGAGGCCCAAGAGACCCAGTACTTC
CASSSAGEAQETQYF
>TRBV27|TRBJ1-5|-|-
TGTGCCAGCAGTTTATCCCAGGAATATCAGCCCCAGCATTTT
CASSLSQEYQPQHF
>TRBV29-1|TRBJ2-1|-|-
TGCAGCGTTGAAAGAGTAGGGAATGAGCAGTTCTTC
CSVERVGNEQFF
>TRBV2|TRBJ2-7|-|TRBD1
TGTGCCAGCAGGCGACAGGGGTTCTACGAGCAGTACTTC
CASRRQGFYEQYF
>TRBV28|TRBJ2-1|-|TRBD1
TGTGCCAGCAGTGACCGGGACAGGGCCACTTATGAGCAGTTCTTC
CASSDRDRATYEQFF
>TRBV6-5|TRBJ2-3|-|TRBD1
TGTGCCAGCAGTTCCCCCTTCACAGGGGGCGCCCCAGATACGCAGTATTTT
CASSSPFTGGAPDTQYF
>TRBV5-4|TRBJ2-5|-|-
TGTGCCAGCAGCTTGGAAGGGGCGTCCTCCAAAGAGACCCAGTACTTC
CASSLEGASSKETQYF
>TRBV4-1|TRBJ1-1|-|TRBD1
TGCGCCAGCAGCCAAGAGTCCGGGACAGGGGTGATTAACACTGAAGCTTTCTTT
CASSQESGTGVINTEAFF
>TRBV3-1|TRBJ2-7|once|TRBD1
TGTGCCAGCAGCCTTAAAGGGACAGGGGGAATCCACGAGCAGTACTTC
CASSLKGTGGIHEQYF
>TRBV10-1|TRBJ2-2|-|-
TGCGCCAGCAGTGATTTGAGTGGGCACCCGAACACCGGGGAGCTGTTTTTT
CASSDLSGHPNTGELFF
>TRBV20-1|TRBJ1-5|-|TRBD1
TGCAGTGCTAGCCGGGACAGCGTCAATCAGCCCCAGCATTTT
CSASRDSVNQPQHF
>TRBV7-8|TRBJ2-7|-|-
TGTGCCAGCAGCTCGGGACTCCTGAGCTCCTACGAGCAGTACTTC
CASSSGLLSSYEQYF
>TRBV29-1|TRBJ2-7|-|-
TGCAGCGTTGTCCCAGAGACGACCTACGAGCAGTACTTC
CSVVPETTYEQYF
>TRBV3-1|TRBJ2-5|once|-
TGTGCCAGCAGCCAAACCTCCCCGGAGACCCAGTACTTC
CASSQTSPETQYF
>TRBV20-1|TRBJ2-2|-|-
TGCAGTGCTAGTGGGGGCCCCGGGGAGCTGTTTTTT
CSASGGPGELFF
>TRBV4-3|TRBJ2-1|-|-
TGCGCCAGCAGCCAAGAGGGTATTAGCGGAGCCTACAATGAGCAGTTCTTC
CASSQEGISGAYNEQFF
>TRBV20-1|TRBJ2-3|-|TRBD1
TGCAGTGCTACTTTTATGAGACAGGGCAATTTGGATACGCAGTATTTT
CSATFMRQGNLDTQYF
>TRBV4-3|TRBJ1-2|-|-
TGCGCCAGCAGCCAAGATGAGGGTTTGACCTATGGCTACACCTTC
CASSQDEGLTYGYTF
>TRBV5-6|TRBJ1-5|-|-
TGTGCCAGCAGCTCAGCGGGGTGGGGGGCTGGACAGCCCCAGCATTTT
CASSSAGWGAGQPQHF
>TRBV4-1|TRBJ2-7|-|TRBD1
TGCGCCAGCAGCCAGGGGGGACAGGGGCCCTACGAGCAGTACTTC
CASSQGGQGPYEQYF
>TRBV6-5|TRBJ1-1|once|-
TGTGCCAGCAGTTACAGGGAACCGAACACTGAAGCTTTCTTT
CASSYREPNTEAFF
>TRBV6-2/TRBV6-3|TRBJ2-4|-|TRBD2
TGTGCCAGCAGTATTGACCTAGCGGGGGTGAACATTCAGTACTTC
CASSIDLAGVNIQYF
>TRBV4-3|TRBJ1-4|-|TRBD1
TGCGCCAGCAGCCGGGACAGCGGAGGTCGGACAAGTGAAAAACTGTTTTTT
CASSRDSGGRTSEKLFF
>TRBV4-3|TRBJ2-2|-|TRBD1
TGCGCCAGCACACAGGGGTACGGCGGGGAGCTGTTTTTT
CASTQGYGGELFF
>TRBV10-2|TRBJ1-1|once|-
TGCGCCAGCAGTGTCGCGAGGAACACTGAAGCTTTCTTT
CASSVARNTEAFF
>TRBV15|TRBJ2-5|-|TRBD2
TGTGCCACCAGCAGAGCCCGGGAGGTGGGAGAGACCCAGTACTTC
CATSRAREVGETQYF
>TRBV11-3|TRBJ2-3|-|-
TGTGCCAGCAGCTTAGACCCCAGGGGATCTTTTGGAGATACGCAGTATTTT
CASSLDPRGSFGDTQYF
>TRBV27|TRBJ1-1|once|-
TGTGCCAGCAGTTCTCTCGTGACAGGCCTTGAAGCTTTCTTT
CASSSLVTGLEAFF
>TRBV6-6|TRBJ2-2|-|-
TGTGCCAGCAGTTATGTTTCCCAGGGGGAGCTGTTTTTT
CASSYVSQGELFF
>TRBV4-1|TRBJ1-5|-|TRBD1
TGCGCCAGCAGCCAAGATCCTACAGGGGGTGGTTATAGCAATCAGCCCCAGCATTTT
CASSQDPTGGGYSNQPQHF
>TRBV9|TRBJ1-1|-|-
TGTGCCAGCAGCGTAGGGAAGGGGGAAGCTTTCTTT
CASSVGKGEAFF
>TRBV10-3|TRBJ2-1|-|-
TGTGCCATCAGTGAGACCAATGAGCAGTTCTTC
CAISETNEQFF
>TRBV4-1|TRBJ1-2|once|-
TGCGCCAGCAGCCAAGTATCGGGGAACTATGGCTACACCTTC
CASSQVSGNYGYTF
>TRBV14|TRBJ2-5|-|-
TGTGCCAGCAGCCAAGAGGGTGGCGGCAGTAGGGAGACCCAGTACTTC
CASSQEGGGSRETQYF
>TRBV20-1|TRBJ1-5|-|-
TGCAGTGCTCCCCTCCCGTCCGGAGGGGTCATTCGCAATCAGCCCCAGCATTTT
CSAPLPSGGVIRNQPQHF
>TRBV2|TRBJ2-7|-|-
TGTGCCCCAGGAGGACTGTCGAGAGAGCAGTACTTC
CAPGGLSREQYF
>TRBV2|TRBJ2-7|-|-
TGTGCCAGCTTAGGGGGGCTGACCCTATACGAGCAGTACTTC
CASLGGLTLYEQYF
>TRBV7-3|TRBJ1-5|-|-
TGTGCCAGCAGCTTAGGTAGAGGGGTCTTCAATCAGCCCCAGCATTTT
CASSLGRGVFNQPQHF
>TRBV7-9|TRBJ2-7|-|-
TGTGCCAGCAGCTACGGACAGTCCTACGAGCAGTACTTC
CASSYGQSYEQYF
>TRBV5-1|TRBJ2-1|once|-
TGCGCCAGCAGCTTGGTGTCAGATTCCTACAATGAGCAGTTCTTC
CASSLVSDSYNEQFF
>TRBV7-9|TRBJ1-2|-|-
TGTGCCAGCAGCTTAGGGCCGGGCCAGGGCTATGGCTACACCTTC
CASSLGPGQGYGYTF